Listed here is a single T cell receptor (beta chain). No cognate antigen has been identified for it. Qualities for individual bases were not recorded, and no much larger clone is one base off. This entry is derived from a study of Tregs in tolerant kidney transplant recipients (dated by TCRdb to the late 2010s). Some background on the complete study: The study applied TCRbeta sequencing to find donor-specific regulatory T cells before combined kidney and bone marrow transplantation and then followed those same cells after transplant. TCRbeta repertoire sequencing was used in a few healthy controls to compare several methods for expanding Tregs specific for an allogeneic donor.

Thawed PBMCs were FACS-sorted into unstimulated Tregs (CD4+CD25+CD127-), CD4+ non-Tregs (CD4+CD25-), CD4 cells and CD8 cells. Blood from healthy controls was obtained either as purchased buffy coats or from healthy volunteers. Healthy control blood was separated into PBMCs by Ficoll density gradient and cryopreserved, and patient PBMCs were collected both before and after transplant. Here is what the overall study found, with its caveats: Expanding Tregs with activated donor B cells appeared to identify the most biologically relevant and donor-specific TCRbeta repertoire. Biological reproducibility was not directly addressed, though technical replication error appeared minimal. Because the study included only a small number of patients, the results must be confirmed in larger populations and under other immunosuppression protocols.

For TCRbeta CDR3 sequencing, genomic DNA from the sorted cells was extracted using the QIAGEN DNeasy Blood and Tissue Kit. High-throughput TCRbeta CDR3 sequencing was carried out commercially through immunoSEQ, with PCR amplification with bias correction and internal controls included. The source study handled its data this way. Unique productive TCRbeta sequences were defined by CDR3 nucleotide sequence where primers matched, otherwise by CDR3 amino acid sequence with Vbeta and Jbeta genes. To correct for sorting error, sequences found in more than one sorted population at a frequency ratio of 2:1 or less were discarded, and the remaining shared sequences were assigned to the population with the higher frequency. A sequence was defined as donor-reactive if the sequence was expanded at least 5-fold in CFSE-low cells compared with unstimulated cells and had a frequency of at least 0.01% in CFSE-low cells. Repertoire divergence was quantified by Jensen-Shannon divergence using the top 100 TCRbeta sequences ranked by frequency. When a sample had multiple sequencing runs, each run was corrected for sorting error separately and the runs were then pooled. TCRdb provides this immuneACCESS table in a form limited to in-frame rearrangements. Some clones are lacking; in checked studies, under half of them reflect an unresolved V gene, and why the rest are absent is not known. The V and J calls and clone size are taken from that table; D and trimming were inferred from the DNA. The sample table holds 92,000 or so clones, of which around 90% were seen once. Over 3.5% of the sample rests with the top ten.

At the junction V is shortened by 4 bases and J by 2 bases; bases outside the gene matches: 4. Inclusive of the bounding cysteine and phenylalanine, the CDR3 is 14 residues long. Only the CDR3 region is kept as DNA, spanning 42 bases read in frame from base 1. CDR1 and CDR2 were assigned from the germline V gene as SGHVS and FNYEAQ. Sequenced sample: CD8+ T cells from blood. This clonotype originated in a human donor in good health. The chain employs TRBV7-6 and TRBJ1-1, and 7 junction bases match TRBD1. The CDR3 reads CASSSGGPNTEAFF. The base sequence is TGTGCCAGCAGCTCAGGGGGACCCAACACTGAAGCTTTCTTT.